This is a list of T cell receptor beta chains from one sample in a study of breast tumors, draining lymph nodes, adjacent tissues. MiXCR was run by TCRdb on the multiplex PCR reads, yielding one entry per CDR3 protein. This sample carries about 47,000 distinct CDR3 sequences, 23% of them seen once, and the ten largest clones take about 7.6%. The specimen sequenced was breast tumor tissue. These receptors originate from a female donor with breast cancer. Some clones in this sample may be carry-over from other donors' samples. The CDR3 runs from the conserved cysteine through the conserved F or W. The D gene is left open where the match is weak. Size values are once, few and many counts, or a class for expanded clones, and some rows have none.

size,V,J,D,CDR3,DNA
many,TRBV5-1,TRBJ2-1,TRBD2,CASSFGAGGYYNEQFF,TGCGCCAGCAGCTTTGGGGCGGGAGGCTATTACAATGAGCAGTTCTTC
many,TRBV9,TRBJ2-4,-,CASSVGGAKNIQYF,TGTGCCAGCAGCGTAGGGGGGGCCAAAAACATTCAGTACTTC
many,TRBV20-1,TRBJ2-3,TRBD2,CSATGLAGFTDTQYF,TGCAGTGCCACCGGACTAGCGGGATTCACAGATACGCAGTATTTT
many,TRBV10-3,TRBJ2-6,-,CAISESGTGTGANVLTF,TGTGCCATCAGTGAGTCGGGAACAGGGACTGGGGCCAACGTCCTGACTTTC
many,TRBV6-6,TRBJ1-4,-,CASSVQENEKLFF,TGTGCCAGCAGTGTACAGGAGAATGAAAAACTGTTTTTT
many,TRBV19,TRBJ1-5,-,CASHWGGRPPNQPQHF,TGTGCTTCTCATTGGGGGGGACGTCCGCCTAATCAGCCCCAGCATTTT
many,TRBV3-1,TRBJ1-2,TRBD1,CASSQDLATGVYGYTF,TGTGCCAGCAGCCAAGATTTGGCGACAGGGGTCTATGGCTACACCTTC
many,TRBV5-6,TRBJ1-5,TRBD1,CASRTYRGYSNQPQHF,TGTGCCAGCAGAACTTACAGGGGGTATAGCAATCAGCCCCAGCATTTT
many,TRBV5-6,TRBJ1-2,TRBD1,CASSLRQGGIAVYGYTF,TGTGCCAGCAGCTTAAGACAGGGGGGGATCGCTGTCTATGGCTACACCTTC
-,TRBV28,TRBJ2-3,TRBD2,CASSSDGLAGNTDTQYF,TGTGCCAGCAGTTCAGACGGACTAGCGGGGAACACAGATACGCAGTATTTT
many,TRBV19,TRBJ1-6,-,CASSMVRLSPLHF,TGTGCCAGTAGTATGGTCAGACTTTCACCCCTCCACTTT
-,TRBV3-1,TRBJ2-1,TRBD2,CASSQVAGVGNEHFF,TGTGCCAGCAGCCAAGTAGCGGGAGTAGGTAATGAGCACTTCTTC
many,TRBV20-1,TRBJ1-2,-,CSARVQAYYGYTF,TGCAGTGCTAGAGTACAGGCTTACTATGGCTACACCTTC
many,TRBV20-1,TRBJ1-4,-,CSARGLNGKLFF,TGCAGTGCTAGAGGCCTAAATGGAAAACTGTTTTTT
many,TRBV11-1,TRBJ2-7,-,CASSFTSYEQYF,TGTGCCAGCAGCTTCACCTCCTACGAGCAGTACTTC
many,TRBV20-1,TRBJ2-2,-,CSASSRGAGGELFF,TGCAGTGCATCCAGCAGGGGGGCGGGCGGGGAGCTGTTTTTT
many,TRBV19,TRBJ1-2,-,CASSLAYYGYTF,TGTGCCAGTAGTCTTGCCTACTATGGCTACACCTTC
many,TRBV7-3,TRBJ2-2,TRBD1,CATSGQGTGELFF,TGTGCCACTTCGGGACAGGGCACCGGGGAGCTGTTTTTT
-,TRBV6-6,TRBJ1-2,-,CASSYSRGAAGANYGYTF,TGTGCCAGCAGTTACTCGAGGGGTGCGGCAGGGGCTAACTATGGCTACACCTTC
many,TRBV24-1,TRBJ2-7,-,CATSGGYEQYF,TGTGCCACCAGTGGGGGATACGAGCAGTACTTC
many,TRBV7-8,TRBJ2-3,-,CASSPQGPQGTGSQYF,TGTGCCAGCAGCCCCCAGGGACCCCAGGGAACAGGTTCGCAGTATTTT
-,TRBV10-3,TRBJ1-5,TRBD1,CAISEGTGGVNQPQHF,TGTGCCATCAGTGAAGGGACAGGAGGCGTCAATCAGCCCCAGCATTTT
many,TRBV12-3/TRBV12-4,TRBJ2-7,TRBD2,CASSPGTSAREQYF,TGTGCCAGCAGTCCCGGGACTAGCGCGCGCGAGCAGTACTTC
-,TRBV19,TRBJ2-7,TRBD1,CAASRSGTGYEQYF,TGTGCCGCCAGCCGTTCCGGGACAGGGTACGAGCAGTACTTC
-,TRBV5-6,TRBJ2-7,TRBD2,CASSPGLAVSREQYF,TGTGCCAGCAGCCCCGGACTAGCGGTCTCGCGGGAGCAGTACTTC
many,TRBV5-1,TRBJ1-4,-,CASSPRVAGTNEKLFF,TGCGCCAGCAGCCCCCGTGTGGCAGGGACTAATGAAAAACTGTTTTTT
many,TRBV3-1,TRBJ1-2,-,CASSQRGATIYGYTF,TGTGCCAGCAGCCAACGGGGGGCGACAATCTATGGCTACACCTTC
many,TRBV6-1,TRBJ2-1,TRBD1,CASRGQSSYNEQFF,TGTGCCAGCAGGGGACAGAGCTCCTACAATGAGCAGTTCTTC
many,TRBV20-1,TRBJ2-1,-,CSASISNEQFF,TGCAGTGCTAGTATAAGCAATGAGCAGTTCTTC
many,TRBV20-1,TRBJ2-7,-,CSARDLTYEQYF,TGCAGTGCTAGAGATCTAACGTACGAGCAGTACTTC
many,TRBV20-1,TRBJ1-2,-,CSARSGGGASYGYTF,TGCAGTGCTAGGTCCGGCGGGGGCGCCAGCTATGGCTACACCTTC
many,TRBV6-1,TRBJ1-3,-,CASSEYGESSGNTIYF,TGTGCCAGCAGTGAATATGGGGAGAGCTCTGGAAACACCATATATTTT
many,TRBV12-3/TRBV12-4,TRBJ2-7,-,CASSFRKNYEQYF,TGTGCCAGCAGTTTTCGGAAAAACTACGAGCAGTACTTC
many,TRBV20-1,TRBJ2-3,-,CSASREPDTQYF,TGCAGTGCTAGTAGAGAACCGGATACGCAGTATTTT
many,TRBV20-1,TRBJ2-7,-,CSARGRAESYEQYF,TGCAGTGCTAGAGGGCGGGCCGAATCCTACGAGCAGTACTTC
-,TRBV2,TRBJ2-2,TRBD2,CASSGLAGGPNTGELFF,TGTGCCAGCAGTGGACTAGCGGGGGGGCCGAACACCGGGGAGCTGTTTTTT
many,TRBV5-5,TRBJ1-2,-,CASTTTGYGYTF,TGTGCCAGCACCACAACTGGCTATGGCTACACCTTC
-,TRBV28,TRBJ1-3,-,CASRSTVSSGNTIYF,TGTGCCAGCAGGTCGACGGTTAGCTCTGGAAACACCATATATTTT
many,TRBV12-3/TRBV12-4,TRBJ1-6,TRBD1,CASSLSGQAASPLHF,TGTGCCAGCAGTTTATCGGGACAGGCAGCATCACCCCTCCACTTT
many,TRBV20-1,TRBJ1-5,-,CSASQVGGGIGQPQHF,TGCAGTGCTAGCCAGGTGGGGGGAGGGATCGGGCAGCCCCAGCATTTT
many,TRBV13,TRBJ2-1,-,CASSLGTMETYNEQFF,TGTGCCAGCAGCTTAGGCACCATGGAGACCTACAATGAGCAGTTCTTC
many,TRBV7-9,TRBJ2-5,-,CASSLGWDWETQYF,TGTGCCAGCAGCTTGGGGTGGGATTGGGAGACCCAGTACTTC
many,TRBV2,TRBJ1-5,-,CASSEVEGGQPQHF,TGTGCCAGCAGTGAAGTAGAGGGTGGTCAGCCCCAGCATTTT
-,TRBV9,TRBJ2-1,-,CASSPRYSSEQFF,TGTGCCAGCAGCCCACGTTACAGTAGTGAGCAGTTCTTC
many,TRBV19,TRBJ2-7,TRBD2,CASSIVHKGTSGIWGEQYF,TGTGCCAGTAGTATAGTACACAAGGGGACTAGCGGGATTTGGGGCGAGCAGTACTTC
many,TRBV2,TRBJ2-7,-,CASSGVYEQYF,TGTGCCAGCAGCGGGGTCTACGAGCAGTACTTC